This T cell receptor beta chain derives from a study of T cell responses to AZD1222 COVID-19 vaccine. Study-level information: The study pooled second doses at about 4 or about 12 weeks. General study results and limits: After the peak T cell response, and only then, were repertoires sampled. The donor cohort was predominantly white British with a female majority, and clonal diversity may have been underestimated.

TCRdb's copy holds only in-frame clones and misses some; the assay was immunoSEQ multiplex PCR. The data contain some 50,000 clones, approximately 84% of them singletons. About this clone: Its antigen is as yet unknown.

Germline CDR1 is SGHVS and CDR2 is FQNEAQ. There are 16 residues in the CDR3. V gave up 5 bases and J gave up 6 bases; unmatched junction bases: 7. The sequenced sample was peripheral blood, obtained on day 0 of AZD1222 vaccination. This TCR was recovered from an adult in good health. The V and J genes are TRBV7-8 and TRBJ2-1; 13 bases fit TRBD2. CDR3 residues: CASSRWGLAGTNEQFF. The CDR3, as DNA: TGTGCCAGCAGCAGATGGGGACTAGCGGGAACCAATGAGCAGTTCTTC.